The 5 T cell receptor beta chains in this list originate from one sample, sequenced in a study of OX40 agonist ivuxolimab in advanced cancers. TCRdb keeps only in-frame clones here, not all; method: immunoSEQ multiplex PCR. In the table there are around 50,000 clones, around nine tenths of which are singletons. The sequencing used CD4+ or CD8+ T cells sorted from blood, collected in a trial of the OX40 agonist ivuxolimab. The receptors were gathered from an adult with an advanced solid tumor such as melanoma, head and neck, liver or kidney cancer.

This clone was seen just once. This chain links TRBV6-5 with TRBJ2-2, with D unresolved. CDR1 and CDR2 from the germline V gene are MNHEY and SVGAGI. CDR3 length equals 14 residues. The ends were cut back, 4 bases at V and 0 bases at J, with 6 bases in the middle. The CDR3 reads CASSSSTNTGELFF. The CDR3 nucleotides read TGTGCCAGCAGTTCTAGTACGAACACCGGGGAGCTGTTTTTT.

The chain has TRBV7-9 and TRBJ1-5, with D hard to call. CDR3 length: 14 residues. Germline V gene sequence: CDR1 SEHNR, CDR2 FQNEAQ (reference sequence). Trimming shortened V by 3 bases and J by 3 bases, and 9 bases separated the two germline ends. CDR3 nucleotide sequence: TGTGCCAGCAGCTTGGGGAAGGACAATCAGCCCCAGCATTTT. Translated: CASSLGKDNQPQHF.

V gene TRBV27 combines with J gene TRBJ1-5; D ambiguous. CDR1 and CDR2 (germline): MNHEY, SMNVEV (reference sequence). Trimming pared 2 bases from V and 3 bases from J, leaving 8 bases between. The CDR3 extends over 14 amino acids. The CDR3 spells CASSLGRFNQPQHF. CDR3 DNA sequence: TGTGCCAGCAGTTTAGGACGGTTCAATCAGCCCCAGCATTTT.

V is TRBV28 and J is TRBJ2-5; D remains unclear. Deletions cut 10 bases from V and 1 base from J, with 10 bases between. Germline V gene data show CDR1 as MDHEN and CDR2 as SYDVKM. This CDR3 is built from 12 residues. The CDR3 sequence is CATGRSQETQYF. CDR3 DNA sequence: TGTGCCACCGGACGGTCCCAAGAGACCCAGTACTTC.

V is TRBV7-8 and J is TRBJ2-3; 9 nucleotides line up with TRBD2. Germline-derived CDR1 and CDR2 are SGHVS and FQNEAQ. The CDR3 length is 18 residues. V shed 5 bases and J 0 bases; nucleotides not matched to a gene: 12. Here the CDR3 reads CASSLPEVAGESTDTQYF. The CDR3 DNA sequence: TGTGCCAGCAGCCTCCCTGAGGTAGCGGGGGAAAGCACAGATACGCAGTATTTT.